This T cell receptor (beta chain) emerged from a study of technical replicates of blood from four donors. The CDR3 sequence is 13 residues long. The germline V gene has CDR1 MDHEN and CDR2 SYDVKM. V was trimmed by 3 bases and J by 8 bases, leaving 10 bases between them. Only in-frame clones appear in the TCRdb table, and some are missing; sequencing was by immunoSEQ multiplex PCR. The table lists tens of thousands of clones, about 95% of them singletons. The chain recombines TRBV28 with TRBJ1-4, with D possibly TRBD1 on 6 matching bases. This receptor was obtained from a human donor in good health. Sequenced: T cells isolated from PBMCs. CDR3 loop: CASSLGTIEKLFF. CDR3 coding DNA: TGTGCCAGCAGTTTGGGGACAATCGAAAAACTGTTTTTT.